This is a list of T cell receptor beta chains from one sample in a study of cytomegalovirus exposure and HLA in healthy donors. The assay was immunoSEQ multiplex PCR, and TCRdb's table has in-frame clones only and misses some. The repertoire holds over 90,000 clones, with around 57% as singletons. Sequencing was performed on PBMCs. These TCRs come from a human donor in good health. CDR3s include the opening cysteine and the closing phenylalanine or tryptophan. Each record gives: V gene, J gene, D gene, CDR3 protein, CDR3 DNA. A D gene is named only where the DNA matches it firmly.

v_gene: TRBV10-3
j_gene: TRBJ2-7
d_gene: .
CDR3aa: CAIRFGRNPLEQYF
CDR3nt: TGTGCCATCAGATTCGGGAGAAACCCTCTCGAGCAGTACTTC

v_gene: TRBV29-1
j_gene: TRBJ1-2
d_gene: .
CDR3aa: CSVARPTGDNYGYTF
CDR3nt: TGCAGCGTTGCGCGTCCGACAGGAGATAACTATGGCTACACCTTC

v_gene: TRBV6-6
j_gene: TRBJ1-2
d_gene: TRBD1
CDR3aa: CASSPGGSGGYTF
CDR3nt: TGTGCCAGCAGCCCAGGGGGCTCGGGTGGCTACACCTTC

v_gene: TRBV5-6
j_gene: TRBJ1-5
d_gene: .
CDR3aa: CASSYKRGLNSNQPQHF
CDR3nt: TGTGCCAGCAGCTACAAGAGAGGCCTAAATAGCAATCAGCCCCAGCATTTT

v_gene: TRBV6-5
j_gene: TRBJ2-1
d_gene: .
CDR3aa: CASSYSGGDNEQFF
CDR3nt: TGTGCCAGCAGTTACTCAGGAGGGGATAATGAGCAGTTCTTC

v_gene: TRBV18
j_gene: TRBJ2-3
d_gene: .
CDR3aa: CASSPDIWSVTSTDTQYF
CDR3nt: TGTGCCAGCTCTCCTGATATATGGAGCGTTACTAGCACAGATACGCAGTATTTT

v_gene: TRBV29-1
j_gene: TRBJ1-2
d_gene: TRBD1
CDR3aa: CSVEVWQGARGGYGYTF
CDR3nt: TGCAGCGTTGAAGTTTGGCAGGGGGCGCGGGGTGGCTATGGCTACACCTTC

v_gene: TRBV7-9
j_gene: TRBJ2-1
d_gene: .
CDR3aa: CASSLNNEQFF
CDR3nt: TGTGCCAGCAGCCTAAACAATGAGCAGTTCTTC

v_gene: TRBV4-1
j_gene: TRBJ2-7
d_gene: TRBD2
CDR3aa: CASSQAKLAGATYEQYF
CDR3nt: TGCGCCAGCAGCCAAGCTAAACTAGCGGGTGCGACCTACGAGCAGTACTTC

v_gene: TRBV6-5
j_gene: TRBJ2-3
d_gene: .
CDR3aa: CASSYSGSGGRNTQYF
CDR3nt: TGTGCCAGCAGTTACTCAGGGAGTGGGGGGAGAAATACGCAGTATTTT

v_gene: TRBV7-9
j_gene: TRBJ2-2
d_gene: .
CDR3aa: CASSPHTGELFF
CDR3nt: TGTGCCAGCAGTCCTCACACCGGGGAGCTGTTTTTT

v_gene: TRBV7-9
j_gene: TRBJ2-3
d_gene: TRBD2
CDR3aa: CASSLGLAGDTQYF
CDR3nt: TGTGCCAGCAGCTTAGGACTAGCGGGAGACACGCAGTATTTT